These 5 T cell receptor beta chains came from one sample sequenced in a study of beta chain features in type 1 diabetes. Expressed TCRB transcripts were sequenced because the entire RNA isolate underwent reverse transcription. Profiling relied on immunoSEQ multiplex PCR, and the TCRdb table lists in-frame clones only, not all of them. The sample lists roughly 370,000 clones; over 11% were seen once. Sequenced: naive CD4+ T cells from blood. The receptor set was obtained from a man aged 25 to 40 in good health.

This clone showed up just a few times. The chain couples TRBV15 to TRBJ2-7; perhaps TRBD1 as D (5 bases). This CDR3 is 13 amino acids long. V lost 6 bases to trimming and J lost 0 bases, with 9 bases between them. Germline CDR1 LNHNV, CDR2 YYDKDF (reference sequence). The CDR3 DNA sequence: TGTGCCACCAGTCAGGGCGCCTCCTACGAGCAGTACTTC. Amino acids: CATSQGASYEQYF.

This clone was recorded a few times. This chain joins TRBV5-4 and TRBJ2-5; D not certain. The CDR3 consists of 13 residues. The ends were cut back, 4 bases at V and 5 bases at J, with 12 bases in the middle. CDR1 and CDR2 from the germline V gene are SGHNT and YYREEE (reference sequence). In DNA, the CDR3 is TGTGCCAGCAGCCGTTGGGAAGAGGAGACCCAGTACTTC. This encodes CASSRWEEETQYF.

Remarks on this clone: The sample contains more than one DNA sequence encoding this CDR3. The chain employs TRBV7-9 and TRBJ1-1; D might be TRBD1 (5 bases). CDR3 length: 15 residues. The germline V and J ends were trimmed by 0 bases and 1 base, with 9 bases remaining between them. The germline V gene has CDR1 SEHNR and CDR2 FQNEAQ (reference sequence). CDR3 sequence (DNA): TGTGCCAGCAGCTTAGCAACAGGTCGGAACACTGAAGCTTTCTTT. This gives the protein CASSLATGRNTEAFF.

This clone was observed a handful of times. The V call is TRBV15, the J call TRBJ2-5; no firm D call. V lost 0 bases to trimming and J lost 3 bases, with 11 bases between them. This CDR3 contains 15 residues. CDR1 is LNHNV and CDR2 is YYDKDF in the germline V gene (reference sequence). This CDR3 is CATSRDLVREETQYF. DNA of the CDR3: TGTGCCACCAGCAGAGATTTGGTCCGGGAAGAGACCCAGTACTTC.

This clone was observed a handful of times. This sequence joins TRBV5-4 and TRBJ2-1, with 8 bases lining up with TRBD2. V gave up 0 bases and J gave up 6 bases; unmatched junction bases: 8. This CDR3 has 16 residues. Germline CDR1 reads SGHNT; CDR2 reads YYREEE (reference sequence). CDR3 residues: CASSLGISGILNEQFF. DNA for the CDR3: TGTGCCAGCAGCTTGGGTATTAGCGGGATCCTCAATGAGCAGTTCTTC.